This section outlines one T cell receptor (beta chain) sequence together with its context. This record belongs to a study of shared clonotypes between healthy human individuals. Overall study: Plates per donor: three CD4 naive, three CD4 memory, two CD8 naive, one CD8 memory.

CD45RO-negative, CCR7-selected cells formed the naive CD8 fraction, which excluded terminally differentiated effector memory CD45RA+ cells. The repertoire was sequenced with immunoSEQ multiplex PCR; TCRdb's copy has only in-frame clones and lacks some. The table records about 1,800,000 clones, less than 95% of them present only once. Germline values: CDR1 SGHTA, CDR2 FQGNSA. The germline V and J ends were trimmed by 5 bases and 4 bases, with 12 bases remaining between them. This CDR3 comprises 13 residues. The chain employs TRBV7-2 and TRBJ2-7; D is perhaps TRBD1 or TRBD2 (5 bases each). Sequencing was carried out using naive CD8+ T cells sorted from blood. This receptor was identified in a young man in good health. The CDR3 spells CASSPPRGYEQYF. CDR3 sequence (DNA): TGTGCCAGCAGCCCACCGAGGGGATACGAGCAGTACTTC. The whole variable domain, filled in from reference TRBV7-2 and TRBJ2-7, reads GAGVSQSPSNKVTEKGKDVELRCDPISGHTALYWYRQSLGQGLEFLIYFQGNSAPDKSGLPSDRFSAERTGGSVSTLTIQRTQQEDSAVYLCASSPPRGYEQYFGPGTRLTVT.